A selection of T cell receptor beta chains follows, all from one sample in a study of blood T cell repertoires in COVID-19. The table came from immunoSEQ multiplex PCR; TCRdb's copy has only in-frame clones and leaves some out. The sample includes 540,000 or so clones, 85% to 90% of them seen just once. Input material: peripheral blood. The receptors derive from a woman aged 50 to 60 with COVID-19, enrolled during active disease. CDR3s include the opening cysteine and the closing phenylalanine or tryptophan. D genes are given only for firm matches.

>TRBV2|NA
CASSVSHRFAGNTIYF
>TRBV9|NA
CASSVRDASYGYTF
>TRBV5-1|TRBD1
CASSSSGTGTDTQYF
>TRBV6-5|NA
CASSPDTLGGYTF
>TRBV6-6|TRBD1
CASSYSTGRTEAFF
>TRBV6-4|NA
CASSEETGHGYTF
>TRBV6-2/TRBV6-3|NA
CASSYSGPRNIQYF
>TRBV9|TRBD2
CASSPGLAGGEDTQYF
>TRBV5-5|TRBD1
CASSPDRGRNQPQHF
>TRBV27|NA
CASSPGPGQPLMKLSGNTIYF
>TRBV19|NA
CASSIDRFRGGSDYNEQFF
>TRBV5-6|NA
CASSLTPADEQYF
>TRBV19|TRBD2
CASSPGGAEDTQYF
>TRBV19|NA
CASSKGDFYGYTF
>TRBV9|TRBD1
CASSLHDRANSPLHF
>TRBV19|TRBD1
CASSWTGGSGYTF
>TRBV1|NA
CTSSQDSGVDGYTF
>TRBV30|NA
CAWSSQVIGYTF
>TRBV3-1/TRBV3-2|TRBD1
CASSQGDRVYGYTF
>TRBV19|TRBD2
CASKGLVGGGWGDTQYF
>TRBV5-1|NA
CASSLTGTEQFF
>TRBV2|NA
CASRIIDSPYGYTF
>TRBV2|TRBD1
CASNRDRGYEQYF
>TRBV7-2|NA
CASSFGGTNEQFF
>TRBV5-1|NA
CASSPLTQANMNTEAFF
>TRBV2|TRBD2
CASRLGGSSYEQYF
>TRBV12-3/TRBV12-4|NA
CASSPGQNTEAFF
>TRBV6-5|TRBD1
CASAWAGGMDGYTF
>TRBV20-1|TRBD1
CSANRGNGYTF
>TRBV5-6|TRBD1
CASSWGTAEAFF
>TRBV6-6|TRBD2
CASRMTSGGLQETQYF
>TRBV23-1|NA
CASSQFPPGHSFYNEQFF
>TRBV6-5|NA
CATRYTDTQYF
>TRBV5-4|TRBD1
CASSLGTGGADEQYF
>TRBV7-3|NA
CASSSMGGALVEQYF
>TRBV10-3|TRBD2
CAIRPGLAGFDEQYF
>TRBV28|TRBD2
CASSLSLAGGRDEQFF
>TRBV5-1|NA
CASSPYSDSYNSPLHF
>TRBV5-6|TRBD1
CASSPGTGGTEAFF
>TRBV2|NA
CASSAEGRGNTEAFF
>TRBV27|NA
CASSLPAGVEQFF
>TRBV30|NA
CAWSGYGQGGGTDTQYF
>TRBV9|TRBD1
CASSAYTGTGEKLFF
>TRBV5-1|NA
CASSLAGGPEAFF
>TRBV7-8|NA
CASARWSSYNEQFF
>TRBV7-8|NA
CASSPRLAPNLDTFF
>TRBV5-1|NA
CASSFLQGGNTGELFF
>TRBV5-1|TRBD2
CASTSSGTGELFF
>TRBV12-3/TRBV12-4|TRBD1
CASTKGAGGEAFF